This TCR beta chain was identified in a study of T cells in Graves' hyperthyroidism and ophthalmopathy. Germline loops: CDR1 SGHAT, CDR2 FQNNGV. There are 14 residues in the CDR3. Germline trimming cut 4 bases from V and 8 bases from J; bases unmatched to any gene: 7. The CDR3 regions of TCR beta were amplified from RNA transcripts. An initial round of RT-PCR targeting the TCR CDR3 relied on the HTBI primer set. TCRdb called the multiplex PCR reads again in MiXCR, with one record for every CDR3 protein. Seen here are 250,000 to 300,000 distinct CDR3 sequences, roughly 19% observed once, and the top ten hold under 45%. This clonotype has a count of ten or more. Disease lasting under 3 months, a NOSPECS grade of at least 4, and a Clinical Activity Score of at least 3 were features of the ophthalmopathy patients.

The sequence was obtained from a man over 45 with Graves' ophthalmopathy. The sample taken for sequencing was blood. The rearrangement links TRBV11-2 to TRBJ1-2; TRBD1 matches at 10 bases. The chain's CDR3 is CASSSRQGAGGYTF. CDR3 in DNA: TGTGCCAGCAGCTCCCGACAGGGGGCGGGCGGCTACACCTTC.